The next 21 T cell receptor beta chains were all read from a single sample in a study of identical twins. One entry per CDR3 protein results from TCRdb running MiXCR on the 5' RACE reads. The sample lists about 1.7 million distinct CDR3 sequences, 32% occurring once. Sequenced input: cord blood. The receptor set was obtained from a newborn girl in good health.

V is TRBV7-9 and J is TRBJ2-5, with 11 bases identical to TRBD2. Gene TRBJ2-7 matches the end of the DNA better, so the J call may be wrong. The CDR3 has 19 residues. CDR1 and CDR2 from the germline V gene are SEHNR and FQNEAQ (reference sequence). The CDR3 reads CASSLAQGLAGGNSYEQYF. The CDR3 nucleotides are TGTGCCAGCAGCTTAGCGCAGGGGCTAGCGGGAGGAAACTCCTACGAGCAGTACTTC.

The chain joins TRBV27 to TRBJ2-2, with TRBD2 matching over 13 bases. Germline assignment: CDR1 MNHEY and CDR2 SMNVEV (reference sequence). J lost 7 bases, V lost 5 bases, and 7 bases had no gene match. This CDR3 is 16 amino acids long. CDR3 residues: CASSPRTSGSLGELFF. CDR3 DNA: TGTGCCAGCAGTCCTAGGACTAGCGGGAGTCTCGGGGAGCTGTTTTTT.

CDR3 residues: CAWSRAEYWGMGEQYF. The DNA of the CDR3 is TGTGCCTGGAGTAGGGCAGAATATTGGGGAATGGGCGAGCAGTACTTC. J is TRBJ2-1 and V is TRBV30; no reliable D call. The closer fit of TRBJ2-7 to the DNA end suggests the J call may be wrong. Germline V gene sequence: CDR1 GTSNPN, CDR2 SVGIG (reference sequence). The CDR3 is 16 amino acids.

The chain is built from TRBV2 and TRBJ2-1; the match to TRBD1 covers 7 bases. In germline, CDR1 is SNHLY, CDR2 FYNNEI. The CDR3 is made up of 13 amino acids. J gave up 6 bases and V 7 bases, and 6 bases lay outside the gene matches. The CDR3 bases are TGTGCCAGCATGACAGGGTGGGGCAATGAGCAGTTCTTC. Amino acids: CASMTGWGNEQFF.

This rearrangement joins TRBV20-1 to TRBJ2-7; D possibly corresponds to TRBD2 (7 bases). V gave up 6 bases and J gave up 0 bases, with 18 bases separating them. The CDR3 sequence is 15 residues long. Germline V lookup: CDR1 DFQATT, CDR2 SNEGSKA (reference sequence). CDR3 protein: CSAEGGAFYSYEQYF. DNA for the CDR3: TGCAGTGCAGAGGGGGGGGCCTTCTACTCCTACGAGCAGTACTTC.

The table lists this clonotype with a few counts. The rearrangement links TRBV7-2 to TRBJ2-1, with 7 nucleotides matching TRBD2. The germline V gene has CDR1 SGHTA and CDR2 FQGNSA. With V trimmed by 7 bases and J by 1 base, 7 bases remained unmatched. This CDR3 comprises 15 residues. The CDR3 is CASNWGLISYNEQFF. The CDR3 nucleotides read TGTGCCAGCAATTGGGGACTAATTTCCTACAATGAGCAGTTCTTC.

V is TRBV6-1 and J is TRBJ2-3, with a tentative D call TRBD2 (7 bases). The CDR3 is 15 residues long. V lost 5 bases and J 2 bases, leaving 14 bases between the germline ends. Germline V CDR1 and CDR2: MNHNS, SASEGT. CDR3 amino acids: CASSPRGAATDTQYF. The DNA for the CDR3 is TGTGCCAGCAGTCCTCGGGGGGCTGCCACAGATACGCAGTATTTT.

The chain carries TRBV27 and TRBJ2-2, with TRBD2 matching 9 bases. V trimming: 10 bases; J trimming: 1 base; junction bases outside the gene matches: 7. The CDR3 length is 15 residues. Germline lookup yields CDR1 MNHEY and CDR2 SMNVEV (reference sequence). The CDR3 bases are TGTGCCACTGGAGGACTAGCGCTGAACACCGGGGAGCTGTTTTTT. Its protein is CATGGLALNTGELFF.

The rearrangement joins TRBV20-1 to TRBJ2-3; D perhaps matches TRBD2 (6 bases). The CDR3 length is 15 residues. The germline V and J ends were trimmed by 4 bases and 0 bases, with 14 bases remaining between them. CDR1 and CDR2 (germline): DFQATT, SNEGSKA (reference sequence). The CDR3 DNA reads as TGCAGTGCTACCCTAAGCGGGTCTAGCACAGATACGCAGTATTTT. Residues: CSATLSGSSTDTQYF.

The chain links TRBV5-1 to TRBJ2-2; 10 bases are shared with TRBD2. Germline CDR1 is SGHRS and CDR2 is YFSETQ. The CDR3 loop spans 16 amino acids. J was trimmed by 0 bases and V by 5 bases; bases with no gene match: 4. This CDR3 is CASRSSGSPNTGELFF. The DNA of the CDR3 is TGCGCCAGCAGGTCTAGCGGGAGCCCGAACACCGGGGAGCTGTTTTTT.

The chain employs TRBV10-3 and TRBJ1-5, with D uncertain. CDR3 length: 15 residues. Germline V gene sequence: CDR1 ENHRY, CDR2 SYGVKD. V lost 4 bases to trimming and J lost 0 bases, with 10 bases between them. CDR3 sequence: CAISGTQNSNQPQHF. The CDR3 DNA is TGTGCCATCAGTGGGACGCAGAATAGCAATCAGCCCCAGCATTTT.

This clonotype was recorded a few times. The CDR3 spells CASGSSLEQYF. CDR3 in DNA: TGTGCCAGCGGATCCTCCCTGGAGCAGTACTTC. The J gene is TRBJ2-5, the V gene TRBV6-6; D gene uncertain. The V end lost 8 bases, the J end lost 11 bases, and 15 bases lay between the germline ends. The CDR3 is 11 residues long. CDR1 MNHNY and CDR2 SVGAGI come from the germline V gene (reference sequence).

The CDR3 is CASSSLGGIYNEQYF. The CDR3 DNA is TGTGCCAGCAGCTCCCTTGGCGGGATCTACAATGAGCAGTACTTC. J is TRBJ2-4 and V is TRBV6-5; perhaps TRBD2 as D (6 bases). The V and J ends lost 6 bases and 13 bases respectively, with 25 bases between them. From germline, CDR1 is MNHEY and CDR2 SVGAGI. The CDR3 is 15 residues long.

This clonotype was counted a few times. The CDR3 loop is CASSQDRYLAGRETQYF. The CDR3 DNA is TGCGCCAGCAGCCAAGATAGGTATCTAGCGGGGCGAGAGACCCAGTACTTC. This chain connects TRBV4-1 to TRBJ2-5; 9 nucleotides line up with TRBD2. CDR3 length: 17 residues. Germline V gene sequence: CDR1 MGHRA, CDR2 YSYEKL. V lost 0 bases, J lost 4 bases, and 9 bases stayed unmatched.

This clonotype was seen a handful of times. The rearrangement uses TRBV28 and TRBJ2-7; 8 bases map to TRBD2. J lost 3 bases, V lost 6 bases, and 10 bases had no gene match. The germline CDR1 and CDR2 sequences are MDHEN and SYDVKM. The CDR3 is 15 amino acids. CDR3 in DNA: TGTGCCAGCAGCCGGTGGTCAGCGGGAGACTACGAGCAGTACTTC. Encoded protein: CASSRWSAGDYEQYF.

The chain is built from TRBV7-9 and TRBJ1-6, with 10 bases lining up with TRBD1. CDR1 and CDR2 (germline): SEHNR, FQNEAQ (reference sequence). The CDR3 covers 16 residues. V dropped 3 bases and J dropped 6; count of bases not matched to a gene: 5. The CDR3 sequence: CASSLTGGASNSPLHF. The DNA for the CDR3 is TGTGCCAGCAGCTTGACAGGGGGCGCATCTAATTCACCCCTCCACTTT.

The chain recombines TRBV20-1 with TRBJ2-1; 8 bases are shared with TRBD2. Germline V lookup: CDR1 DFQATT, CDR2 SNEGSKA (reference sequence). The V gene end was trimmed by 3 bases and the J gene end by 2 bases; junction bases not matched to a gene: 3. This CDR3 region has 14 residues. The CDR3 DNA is TGCAGTGCTAGTACTAGCGGCACCTACAATGAGCAGTTCTTC. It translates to CSASTSGTYNEQFF.

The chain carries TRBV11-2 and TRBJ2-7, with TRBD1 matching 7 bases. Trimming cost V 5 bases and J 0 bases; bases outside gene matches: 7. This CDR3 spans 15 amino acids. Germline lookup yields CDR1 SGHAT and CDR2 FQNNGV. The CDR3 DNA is TGTGCCAGCAGCCCGACAGGGCATAGCTCCTACGAGCAGTACTTC. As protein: CASSPTGHSSYEQYF.

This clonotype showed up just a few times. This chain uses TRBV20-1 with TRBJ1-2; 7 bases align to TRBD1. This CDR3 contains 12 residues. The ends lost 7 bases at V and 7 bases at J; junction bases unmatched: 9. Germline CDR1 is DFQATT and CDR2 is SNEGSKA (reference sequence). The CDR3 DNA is TGCAGTGGCCCAACAGGGGAGGGTGGCTACACCTTC. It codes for CSGPTGEGGYTF.

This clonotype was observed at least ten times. The CDR3 nucleotides read TGTGCCAGCAGTTCTAGCGGGAGGGCCTACAATGAGCAGTTCTTC. The encoded protein is CASSSSGRAYNEQFF. The chain couples TRBV2 to TRBJ2-1; 12 positions agree with TRBD2. The length of the CDR3 is 15 residues. The germline V gene encodes CDR1 SNHLY and CDR2 FYNNEI. The V and J ends lost 5 bases and 2 bases, in that order; junction bases with no gene match: 1.

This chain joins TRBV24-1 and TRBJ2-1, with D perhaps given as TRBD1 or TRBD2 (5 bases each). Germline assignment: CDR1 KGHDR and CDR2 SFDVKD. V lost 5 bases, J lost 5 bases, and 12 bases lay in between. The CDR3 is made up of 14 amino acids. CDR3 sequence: CATSAYLGDNEQFF. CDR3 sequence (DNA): TGTGCCACCAGTGCCTATCTGGGGGACAATGAGCAGTTCTTC.